This is a list of T cell receptor beta chains from one sample in a study of T cells after yellow fever vaccination. Using its own MiXCR run on the 5' RACE reads, TCRdb lists one record per CDR3 protein. The sample records 510,000 or so distinct CDR3 sequences, 15% to 20% being singletons. The source material was PBMCs, sampled 15 days after the yellow fever booster vaccination. These receptors all stem from a man under 40 who received the YFV17D yellow fever vaccine. CDR3s include the opening cysteine and the closing phenylalanine or tryptophan. The D gene is left open where the match is weak. Only some rows state a clone size, as once, few, many or a class for expanded clones.

j_gene | v_gene | d_gene | abundance | CDR3aa | CDR3nt
TRBJ2-2 | TRBV29-1 | . | . | CSVRSAGELFF | TGCAGCGTGCGGTCGGCCGGGGAGCTGTTTTTT
TRBJ1-2 | TRBV10-3 | . | . | CAIRRDSYYGYTF | TGTGCCATCAGGAGGGACTCTTACTATGGCTACACCTTC
TRBJ2-6 | TRBV18 | . | . | CASSPPLGISGANVLTF | TGTGCCAGCTCACCACCGTTGGGGATCTCTGGGGCCAACGTCCTGACTTTC
TRBJ2-1 | TRBV12-3/TRBV12-4 | . | few | CASSIKGGRRYDEQFF | TGTGCCAGCAGTATTAAGGGGGGCAGGAGGTACGATGAGCAGTTCTTC
TRBJ2-4 | TRBV21-1 | . | few | CASPPEVAKNIQYF | TGTGCCAGCCCCCCCGAAGTAGCCAAAAACATTCAGTACTTC
TRBJ2-3 | TRBV7-2 | . | . | CASGPYGITDTQYF | TGTGCCAGCGGACCGTACGGGATCACAGATACGCAGTATTTT
TRBJ2-1 | TRBV6-5 | TRBD2 | few | CASSYGREGEQFF | TGTGCCAGCAGTTATGGGCGGGAGGGTGAGCAGTTCTTC
TRBJ2-7 | TRBV20-1 | TRBD2 | . | CSASGRGPDPYEQYF | TGCAGTGCTAGCGGGAGGGGTCCAGACCCCTACGAGCAGTACTTC
TRBJ2-2 | TRBV5-1 | TRBD1 | . | CASTREGGAFSGELFF | TGCGCCAGCACCCGGGAAGGGGGCGCGTTCTCCGGGGAGCTGTTTTTT
TRBJ2-1 | TRBV5-1 | . | . | CASSPEVGIAYNEQFF | TGCGCCAGCAGCCCCGAAGTAGGAATCGCCTACAATGAGCAGTTCTTC
TRBJ2-3 | TRBV12-5 | TRBD2 | few | CASGLVIGGSGVGTDTQYF | TGTGCTAGTGGTTTGGTAATCGGCGGTAGCGGGGTTGGCACAGATACGCAGTATTTT
TRBJ2-1 | TRBV20-1 | . | . | CSARSGSRGFF | TGCAGTGCTAGAAGTGGATCCCGAGGGTTCTTC
TRBJ2-1 | TRBV5-1 | . | many | CASSLVGTRDEQFF | TGTGCCAGCAGTTTAGTGGGTACTAGGGATGAGCAGTTCTTC
TRBJ2-1 | TRBV27 | TRBD2 | . | CASSSRFRTSEGSEQFF | TGTGCCAGCAGTTCAAGATTTCGGACTAGCGAGGGCAGTGAGCAGTTCTTC
TRBJ2-5 | TRBV12-3/TRBV12-4 | . | . | CASTSEKETQYF | TGTGCCAGCACCTCAGAGAAGGAGACCCAGTACTTC
TRBJ2-1 | TRBV6-1 | TRBD1 | few | CASGDRGGGNEQFF | TGTGCCAGCGGCGACAGGGGCGGTGGCAATGAGCAGTTCTTC
TRBJ2-1 | TRBV7-9 | TRBD2 | few | CASSPRLAGFYNEQFF | TGTGCCAGCAGCCCTCGTCTAGCGGGATTCTACAATGAGCAGTTCTTC
TRBJ2-3 | TRBV5-6 | TRBD2 | . | CASSPGRITDTQYF | TGTGCCAGCAGCCCCGGGAGGATCACAGATACGCAGTATTTT
TRBJ2-5 | TRBV20-1 | . | . | CSARLKQETQYF | TGCAGTGCTAGACTGAAACAAGAGACCCAGTACTTC
TRBJ2-3 | TRBV6-2/TRBV6-3 | . | . | CASKTLRDHPADTQYF | TGTGCCAGCAAGACCCTCCGGGACCACCCCGCAGATACGCAGTATTTT
TRBJ2-5 | TRBV9 | . | few | CASSVRHGAQGETQYF | TGTGCCAGCAGCGTCCGCCACGGGGCGCAGGGGGAGACCCAGTACTTC
TRBJ2-3 | TRBV20-1 | TRBD2 | few | CSARKLLAGDADTQYF | TGCAGTGCTAGGAAATTACTAGCGGGAGACGCTGATACGCAGTATTTT
TRBJ1-1 | TRBV5-1 | . | . | CASHYQEGTEAFF | TGCGCCAGCCACTACCAGGAGGGGACTGAAGCTTTCTTT
TRBJ1-1 | TRBV5-1 | . | few | CASSSTLNTEAFF | TGCGCCAGCAGCTCAACATTGAACACTGAAGCTTTCTTT
TRBJ2-3 | TRBV12-3/TRBV12-4 | . | . | CASRGAELTDTQYF | TGTGCCAGCAGAGGAGCGGAGCTCACAGATACGCAGTATTTT
TRBJ2-7 | TRBV30 | . | . | CAWRRPGTYEQYF | TGTGCCTGGAGAAGACCCGGAACCTACGAGCAGTACTTC
TRBJ2-1 | TRBV15 | . | few | CATSREVTQAGNEQFF | TGTGCCACCAGCAGAGAGGTGACACAAGCTGGTAATGAGCAGTTCTTC
TRBJ2-1 | TRBV6-2/TRBV6-3 | . | . | CASRSANGVPQNNEQFF | TGTGCCAGCAGATCGGCCAACGGGGTACCCCAGAACAATGAGCAGTTCTTC
TRBJ2-2 | TRBV7-8 | . | . | CASSPSKGTGELFF | TGTGCCAGCAGCCCCTCAAAGGGCACCGGGGAGCTGTTTTTT